This paragraph covers one T cell receptor (beta chain) sequence. Researchers secured at least one pre-ART and at least two post-ART PBMC samples from each donor. Looked up from germline, CDR1 is SGHDT and CDR2 is YYEEEE. After removal of 3 bases from V and 12 bases from J, the junction contained 11 bases not matched to a gene. CDR3 size: 14 residues. The data originate from a study of long-term antiretroviral therapy in people with HIV. The libraries were made with immunoSEQ v3.0 at survey level. Measured with immunoSEQ multiplex PCR; TCRdb has only the in-frame clones, and not every one. The sample records about 39,000 clones, roughly 87% being singletons.

The clonotype comes from a man in his late teens or twenties with HIV. This chain joins TRBV5-6 and TRBJ1-4; 7 positions match TRBD1. The sample here was unsorted PBMCs, taken 0.6 years after starting antiretroviral therapy. CDR3 bases: TGTGCCAGCAGCTCCCCAGGGGGAGGGACTGAACTGTTTTTT. Its translation: CASSSPGGGTELFF.